Below are 17 T cell receptor beta chains sequenced from a single sample in a study of blood T cell repertoires in COVID-19. Sequencing used immunoSEQ multiplex PCR; TCRdb keeps in-frame clones, though not all of them. The sample yields 120,000 to 150,000 clones, approximately 85% seen once. Sequencing was carried out using peripheral blood. The receptors here all came from a middle-aged man with acute or convalescent COVID-19.

The gene calls are TRBV5-4 and TRBJ2-1; maybe TRBD2 (5 bases). The CDR3 runs 19 residues. Germline V gene sequence: CDR1 SGHNT, CDR2 YYREEE (reference sequence). Trimming left V 2 bases short and J 0 bases short, with 21 bases between. The DNA of the CDR3 is TGTGCCAGCAGCTTAATCCCAAGGTCGGACTGGCGCTCCTACAATGAGCAGTTCTTC. This encodes CASSLIPRSDWRSYNEQFF. Full variable domain (missing parts from reference TRBV5-4 and TRBJ2-1): ETGVTQSPTHLIKTRGQQVTLRCSSQSGHNTVSWYQQALGQGPQFIFQYYREEENGRGNFPPRFSGLQFPNYSSELNVNALELDDSALYLCASSLIPRSDWRSYNEQFFGPGTRLTVL.

This rearrangement joins TRBV7-9 to TRBJ2-2, with D uncertain. Germline V gene data show CDR1 as SEHNR and CDR2 as FQNEAQ (reference sequence). This CDR3 spans 13 amino acids. V was cut by 5 bases and J by 8 bases, with 12 bases left in between. DNA of the CDR3: TGTGCCAGCAGCGCGTCGCCACAGGGGGAGCTGTTTTTT. Encoded protein: CASSASPQGELFF.

In its sample, this clone was seen a few times. This sequence joins TRBV6-6 and TRBJ1-3; D is uncertain. Germline lookup yields CDR1 MNHNY and CDR2 SVGAGI (reference sequence). V lost 0 bases to trimming and J lost 7 bases, with 13 bases between them. The CDR3 is made up of 15 amino acids. DNA of the CDR3: TGTGCCAGCAGTTACTCTTTTGGAGGGTCGAACACCATATATTTT. Residues: CASSYSFGGSNTIYF.

The chain carries TRBV18 and TRBJ1-6, with D uncertain. This CDR3 contains 16 residues. Per the germline V gene, CDR1 is KGHSH and CDR2 is LQKENI. Between the trimmed V and J ends, which lost 2 bases and 9 bases, there was a span of 17 bases. The CDR3 bases are TGTGCCAGCTCACCAAATTGGCCGGGAGAGGGTTCACCCCTCCACTTT. This gives the protein CASSPNWPGEGSPLHF.

The count of this clone is one. The gene calls are TRBV5-5 and TRBJ2-5, with D possibly being TRBD1 (5 bases). The CDR3 extends over 13 amino acids. V dropped 4 bases and J dropped 4 bases, with 11 bases sitting between them. Germline CDR1 SGHKS, CDR2 YYEKEE (reference sequence). This CDR3 reads CASSPEGVETQYF. The CDR3 DNA is TGTGCCAGCAGCCCGGAAGGGGTAGAGACCCAGTACTTC.

V and J are TRBV9 and TRBJ2-7, with 10 bases lining up with TRBD1. The CDR3 loop spans 15 amino acids. The J segment lost 4 bases and the V segment lost 4 bases, leaving 8 bases of the junction unmatched. The germline gives CDR1 SGDLS, CDR2 YYNGEE. CDR3 amino acids: CASSKKGQGLYEQYF. The DNA of the CDR3 is TGTGCCAGCAGCAAAAAGGGACAGGGGTTGTACGAGCAGTACTTC. Using reference TRBV9 and TRBJ2-7 for the parts outside the CDR3, the full variable domain is DSGVTQTPKHLITATGQRVTLRCSPRSGDLSVYWYQQSLDQGLQFLIQYYNGEERAKGNILERFSAQQFPDLHSELNLSSLELGDSALYFCASSKKGQGLYEQYFGPGTRLTVT.

This chain uses TRBV7-3 with TRBJ2-7; TRBD2 matches at 8 bases. CDR3 size: 15 residues. CDR1 is SGHTA, CDR2 FQGTGA, per germline. V dropped 3 bases and J dropped 2; count of bases not matched to a gene: 6. The CDR3 DNA follows: TGTGCCAGCAGCTTGAAACTAGCGGAACCCTACGAGCAGTACTTC. Its protein product is CASSLKLAEPYEQYF.

The rearrangement uses TRBV6-5 and TRBJ1-2; 9 nucleotides align to TRBD1. V lost 7 bases and J lost 2; bases outside the gene matches: 8. The germline V gene has CDR1 MNHEY and CDR2 SVGAGI. CDR3 length: 15 residues. The CDR3 coding sequence is TGTGCCAGCAAAACACCGGGACAGGGAAACTATGGCTACACCTTC. Residues: CASKTPGQGNYGYTF.

Only a few counts were recorded for this clone. This chain joins TRBV13 and TRBJ1-4; TRBD1 is a possible D gene (5 bases). V was trimmed by 0 bases and J by 4 bases, leaving 6 bases between them. CDR3 length equals 14 residues. CDR1 is PRHDT, CDR2 FYEKMQ, per germline (reference sequence). CDR3 region: CASSLGGRNEKLFF. For the CDR3, the DNA is TGTGCCAGCAGCTTAGGGGGGCGTAATGAAAAACTGTTTTTT.

The chain employs TRBV7-9 and TRBJ1-4, with 9 bases fitting TRBD1. Germline CDR1 and CDR2: SEHNR and FQNEAQ (reference sequence). The CDR3 totals 14 residues. V shed 6 bases, J shed 6 bases, and the junction held 5 bases outside the gene matches. This CDR3 reads CASRPGTGHEKLFF. The CDR3 DNA sequence: TGTGCCAGCAGACCCGGGACAGGGCATGAAAAACTGTTTTTT.

The genes are TRBV6-5 and TRBJ1-1; 9 nucleotides align to TRBD1. V shed 5 bases and J 2 bases; nucleotides not matched to a gene: 3. The germline V gene encodes CDR1 MNHEY and CDR2 SVGAGI. This CDR3 comprises 14 residues. This chain's CDR3 is CASSQDRGNTEAFF. The CDR3 DNA follows: TGTGCCAGCAGTCAGGACAGGGGAAACACTGAAGCTTTCTTT.

A single count supports this clone. This sequence joins TRBV11-2 and TRBJ2-3; 10 bases are a match to TRBD2. The germline V gene has CDR1 SGHAT and CDR2 FQNNGV. The CDR3 extends over 15 amino acids. V shed 3 bases and J 7 bases; nucleotides not matched to a gene: 7. DNA for the CDR3: TGTGCCAGCAGCTTTACTAGCGGGAACGAGTATACGCAGTATTTT. The encoded protein is CASSFTSGNEYTQYF.

The gene calls are TRBV11-1 and TRBJ2-7; 12 bases line up with TRBD2. J gave up 7 bases and V 4 bases, and 8 bases lay outside the gene matches. The germline CDR1 and CDR2 sequences are SGHAT and FQDESV (reference sequence). The length of the CDR3 is 15 residues. CDR3 loop: CASSSRLAGVWEQYF. The CDR3 nucleotides read TGTGCCAGCAGCTCCCGACTAGCGGGAGTTTGGGAGCAGTACTTC.

The V gene is TRBV9, the J gene TRBJ2-7, with D unclear. Trimming took off 4 bases at V and 0 bases at J, with 5 bases between the two ends. The CDR3 loop spans 12 amino acids. Germline-derived CDR1 and CDR2 are SGDLS and YYNGEE. The CDR3 nucleotides read TGTGCCAGCAGCAGGAGCTCCTACGAGCAGTACTTC. It specifies CASSRSSYEQYF.

The rearrangement joins TRBV7-8 to TRBJ2-1, with a tentative D call TRBD2 (5 bases). The CDR3 runs 13 residues. Trimming shortened V by 4 bases and J by 4 bases, and 8 bases separated the two germline ends. Germline loops: CDR1 SGHVS, CDR2 FQNEAQ. The CDR3 coding sequence is TGTGCCAGCAGCTCGGACTTTTACAATGAGCAGTTCTTC. Amino acid sequence: CASSSDFYNEQFF.

The chain has TRBV6-5 and TRBJ1-2; D unresolved. Germline V gives CDR1 MNHEY, CDR2 SVGAGI. The germline V and J ends were trimmed by 7 bases and 6 bases, with 18 bases remaining between them. This CDR3 comprises 14 residues. In DNA form, the CDR3 reads TGTGCCAGCACCGCGTACGAGGGTTTGCATGGCTACACCTTC. The encoded protein is CASTAYEGLHGYTF.

The chain recombines TRBV9 with TRBJ1-6, with D possibly being TRBD1 (6 bases). Trimming removed 7 bases from V and 2 bases from J, with 10 bases in between. In germline, CDR1 is SGDLS, CDR2 YYNGEE. This CDR3 has 14 amino acids. The CDR3 here is CASAWDTYNSPLHF. In DNA, the CDR3 is TGTGCCAGCGCCTGGGACACCTATAATTCACCCCTCCACTTT.